This is a list of T cell receptor beta chains from one sample in a study of T cell responses to AZD1222 COVID-19 vaccine. The repertoire was sequenced with immunoSEQ multiplex PCR; TCRdb's copy has only in-frame clones and lacks some. The data hold more than 250,000 clones, with 85% to 95% observed a single time. The sample here was peripheral blood, taken on day 0 of AZD1222 vaccination. The receptors shown here come from an adult in good health. Each CDR3 is given with its conserved first and last residue. A D gene is named only where the DNA matches it firmly. Some rows have no size entry. The others give once, few or many, or a class for an expanded clone.

TRBV5-4	TRBD2	-	TRBJ2-2	CASSLAGGPMELFF	TGTGCCAGCAGCTTAGCGGGAGGGCCGATGGAGCTGTTTTTT
TRBV28	-	-	TRBJ1-5	CASRDRLNLGNQPQHF	TGTGCCAGCAGGGACAGACTGAACCTGGGCAATCAGCCCCAGCATTTT
TRBV19	-	-	TRBJ2-7	CASSSGPEQYF	TGTGCCAGTAGTAGCGGCCCCGAGCAGTACTTC
TRBV28	TRBD2	-	TRBJ2-7	CAATGTSGPYEQYF	TGTGCCGCCACCGGGACTAGTGGCCCCTACGAGCAGTACTTC
TRBV2	-	-	TRBJ1-5	CASSDNHSNQPQHF	TGTGCCAGCAGTGATAACCATAGCAATCAGCCCCAGCATTTT
TRBV4-1	-	-	TRBJ1-5	CASSRSGSNQPQHF	TGCGCCAGCAGCCGTTCAGGGTCCAATCAGCCCCAGCATTTT
TRBV6-5	TRBD2	-	TRBJ2-7	CASKSGTSPTYEQYF	TGTGCCAGCAAGTCCGGGACTAGTCCCACCTACGAGCAGTACTTC
TRBV5-4	TRBD2	once	TRBJ2-2	CASSLVPGGSTGELFF	TGTGCCAGCAGCTTGGTACCGGGGGGGAGCACCGGGGAGCTGTTTTTT
TRBV3-1/TRBV3-2	-	-	TRBJ1-6	CASSPRTANSPLHF	TGTGCCAGCAGCCCCCGGACAGCCAATTCACCCCTCCACTTT
TRBV28	-	-	TRBJ1-5	CASSPTVGPQHF	TGTGCCAGCAGTCCGACAGTCGGGCCCCAGCATTTT
TRBV5-5	-	-	TRBJ2-7	CASSLLGEQYF	TGTGCCAGCAGCTTGCTAGGCGAGCAGTACTTC
TRBV7-9	-	-	TRBJ2-5	CASSKSRQETQYF	TGTGCCAGCAGCAAATCGCGTCAAGAGACCCAGTACTTC
TRBV27	TRBD1	few	TRBJ1-5	CASSPTGGLRNQPQHF	TGTGCCAGCAGTCCGACAGGGGGCCTTCGCAATCAGCCCCAGCATTTT
TRBV10-2	-	-	TRBJ1-2	CATQGYGYTF	TGCGCCACCCAGGGCTATGGCTACACCTTC
TRBV7-9	-	-	TRBJ2-6	CASTPKSSGANVLTF	TGTGCCAGCACCCCTAAGAGCTCTGGGGCCAACGTCCTGACTTTC
TRBV6-5	-	-	TRBJ1-2	CASSYTDSLYGYTF	TGTGCCAGCAGTTACACGGACAGTCTCTATGGCTACACCTTC
TRBV20-1	-	-	TRBJ2-7	CSASVSSYEQYF	TGCAGTGCTAGTGTCAGCTCCTACGAGCAGTACTTC
TRBV5-4	TRBD1	-	TRBJ1-4	CASRRGQSTNEKLFF	TGTGCCAGCAGGAGGGGACAGTCGACTAATGAAAAACTGTTTTTT
TRBV5-1	-	-	TRBJ2-2	CASSLAGGGTGELFF	TGCGCCAGCAGCTTGGCCGGTGGAGGTACCGGGGAGCTGTTTTTT
TRBV6-4	TRBD1	-	TRBJ1-3	CASRDTGAPGNTIYF	TGTGCCAGCAGAGATACAGGGGCACCAGGAAACACCATATATTTT
TRBV19	-	-	TRBJ1-1	CASGPRDRNTEAFF	TGTGCCAGTGGTCCCAGGGATCGGAACACTGAAGCTTTCTTT
TRBV9	TRBD1	-	TRBJ2-2	CASSASQGSPGELFF	TGTGCCAGCAGCGCCTCACAGGGGTCCCCCGGGGAGCTGTTTTTT
TRBV5-6	-	-	TRBJ2-7	CASSLGYYEQYF	TGTGCCAGCAGCTTGGGGTATTACGAGCAGTACTTC
TRBV2	TRBD1	-	TRBJ2-4	CASSEGDSSIQYF	TGTGCCAGCAGTGAAGGGGACAGTAGTATTCAGTACTTC
TRBV7-8	-	many	TRBJ1-1	CASTPTGYTEAFF	TGTGCCAGCACCCCGACAGGCTACACTGAAGCTTTCTTT
TRBV7-9	-	-	TRBJ2-6	CASSAGTYGANVLTF	TGTGCCAGCAGCGCCGGGACGTACGGGGCCAACGTCCTGACTTTC
TRBV11-2	-	-	TRBJ1-3	CASSSTGFSGNTIYF	TGTGCCAGCAGCTCCACAGGTTTCTCTGGAAACACCATATATTTT
TRBV7-8	TRBD2	-	TRBJ2-3	CASSLAKGAGGPTDTQYF	TGTGCCAGCAGCTTAGCAAAGGGTGCGGGGGGGCCGACAGATACGCAGTATTTT